The 14 T cell receptor beta chains below come from one sample, sequenced in a study of shared clonotypes between healthy human individuals. Some clones are missing from TCRdb's copy, which holds only in-frame ones; the method was immunoSEQ multiplex PCR. The sample has 2,500,000 or so clones; roughly 93% are singletons. Sequenced: naive CD4+ T cells from PBMCs. The subset denotes: CD45RA+ positively selected. These receptors came from a man younger than 30 in good health. Some clones in this sample may be carry-over from other donors' samples.

J is TRBJ2-1 and V is TRBV7-2; 9 bases map to TRBD1. Germline values: CDR1 SGHTA, CDR2 FQGNSA. CDR3 length: 18 amino acids. V was clipped by 5 bases and J by 6 bases; unmatched bases: 17. The CDR3 DNA follows: TGTGCCAGCAGCCGGGCCCCGTACAGGGGGCAAGGAGGCAATGAGCAGTTCTTC. The encoded protein is CASSRAPYRGQGGNEQFF.

The gene calls are TRBV19 and TRBJ2-7; TRBD1 aligns across 8 bases. The germline V gene has CDR1 LNHDA and CDR2 SQIVND (reference sequence). The CDR3 is made up of 15 amino acids. After removal of 4 bases from V and 1 base from J, the junction contained 6 bases not matched to a gene. The CDR3 nucleotides are TGTGCCAGTAGTACCAGGGACAGGATGTCCTACGAGCAGTACTTC. Protein sequence: CASSTRDRMSYEQYF.

As to this clone: Other DNA sequences in the same sample also yield this CDR3. The rearrangement uses TRBV7-3 and TRBJ2-3, with 7 positions matching TRBD1. V lost 0 bases and J lost 1; bases outside the gene matches: 1. Germline V gene lookup returns CDR1 SGHTA and CDR2 FQGTGA. The CDR3 runs 15 residues. CDR3 protein: CASSLTGGRTDTQYF. In DNA, the CDR3 is TGTGCCAGCAGCTTAACAGGGGGCCGCACAGATACGCAGTATTTT.

This clone was observed once. The J gene is TRBJ1-2, the V gene TRBV5-1, with 7 bases identical to TRBD1. Germline CDR1 SGHRS, CDR2 YFSETQ. V was pared by 4 bases and J by 4 bases, with 10 bases of the junction left unmatched. This CDR3 spans 15 amino acids. For the CDR3, the DNA is TGCGCCAGCAGCACAGGGGCAGGGCCTTCCTATGGCTACACCTTC. As protein: CASSTGAGPSYGYTF.

V and J are TRBV30 and TRBJ1-4; TRBD1 matches 9 bases. CDR3 length equals 12 residues. The V gene end was trimmed by 7 bases and the J gene end by 8 bases; junction bases not matched to a gene: 5. Germline V gene data show CDR1 as GTSNPN and CDR2 as SVGIG (reference sequence). The CDR3 DNA follows: TGTGCCTTGGGACAGGGCCACGAAAAACTGTTTTTT. Translation: CALGQGHEKLFF.

This chain connects TRBV5-4 to TRBJ1-6, with D tentatively TRBD1 (6 bases). V was shortened by 4 bases and J by 10 bases, with 21 bases between the two germline ends. CDR3 length equals 16 residues. Germline loops: CDR1 SGHNT, CDR2 YYREEE (reference sequence). This CDR3 is CASSRDPAGEESPLHF. The CDR3 DNA reads as TGTGCCAGCAGCCGTGACCCAGCAGGGGAGGAATCACCCCTCCACTTT.

This chain's CDR3 is CASSFMTGVNEQFF. In DNA form, the CDR3 reads TGTGCCAGCAGTTTTATGACGGGAGTCAATGAGCAGTTCTTC. The chain recombines TRBV28 with TRBJ2-1; a weak D match, TRBD2 (6 bases). CDR1 MDHEN and CDR2 SYDVKM come from the germline V gene. The CDR3 extends over 14 amino acids. The V end lost 3 bases, the J end lost 6 bases, and 12 bases lay between the germline ends.

With respect to this clone: The identical CDR3 is also encoded by other nucleotide sequences in the sample. The chain carries TRBV6-5 and TRBJ1-1; tentative D call: TRBD1 (6 bases). V was shortened by 6 bases and J by 5 bases, with 13 bases between the two germline ends. Looked up from germline, CDR1 is MNHEY and CDR2 is SVGAGI. CDR3 size: 13 residues. This CDR3 reads CASSQQGGTEAFF. CDR3 sequence (DNA): TGTGCCAGCAGCCAACAGGGAGGGACTGAAGCTTTCTTT.

V gene TRBV7-3 combines with J gene TRBJ1-1; D is undetermined. V dropped 4 bases and J dropped 1 base, with 4 bases sitting between them. This CDR3 is 12 amino acids long. CDR1 is SGHTA and CDR2 is FQGTGA in the germline V gene. The DNA for the CDR3 is TGTGCCAGCAGCTCCCGGAACACTGAAGCTTTCTTT. Translation gives CASSSRNTEAFF.

As DNA, the CDR3 is TGTGCCAGCAGCCGGTACAGGGAGGGACAGCCCCAGCATTTT. Translated: CASSRYREGQPQHF. The chain uses TRBV2 and TRBJ1-5; TRBD1 is a possible D gene (6 bases). V shed 6 bases and J shed 7 bases, with 16 bases lying between them. Germline V lookup: CDR1 SNHLY, CDR2 FYNNEI. The CDR3 is 14 amino acids.

As concerns this clone: This sample includes further DNA sequences coding for the same CDR3. This sequence joins TRBV27 and TRBJ1-1, with 10 bases aligning to TRBD1. The CDR3 spans 13 residues. Germline CDR1 is MNHEY and CDR2 is SMNVEV (reference sequence). V dropped 6 bases and J dropped 5; count of bases not matched to a gene: 3. The CDR3 sequence is CASRRTGGTEAFF. The CDR3 bases are TGTGCCAGCAGAAGGACAGGGGGGACTGAAGCTTTCTTT.

The chain couples TRBV5-1 to TRBJ2-3, with D possibly TRBD2 on 6 matching bases. Per germline, CDR1 SGHRS and CDR2 YFSETQ. This CDR3 is built from 17 residues. Trimming left V 4 bases short and J 4 bases short, with 22 bases between. This CDR3 is CASSGTAGGMGPDTQYF. Here the CDR3 DNA reads TGCGCCAGCAGCGGGACCGCTGGCGGGATGGGCCCAGATACGCAGTATTTT.

The rearrangement uses TRBV2 and TRBJ2-5; no clear D. CDR3 length: 12 amino acids. V was clipped by 7 bases and J by 5 bases, with 11 bases between them. Germline assignment: CDR1 SNHLY and CDR2 FYNNEI. Here the CDR3 reads CASTAESETQYF. The CDR3 DNA reads as TGTGCCAGCACGGCGGAGTCGGAGACCCAGTACTTC. Full variable domain (remainder filled in from reference TRBV2 and TRBJ2-5): EPEVTQTPSHQVTQMGQEVILRCVPISNHLYFYWYRQILGQKVEFLVSFYNNEISEKSEIFDDQFSVERPDGSNFTLKIRSTKLEDSAMYFCASTAESETQYFGPGTRLLVL.

This rearrangement joins TRBV5-1 to TRBJ1-1, with D uncertain. Germline V CDR1 and CDR2: SGHRS, YFSETQ. The CDR3 is 14 residues long. V lost 4 bases and J 4 bases, leaving 14 bases between the germline ends. The CDR3 DNA reads TGCGCCAGCAGCACGAGCGATATGACCACTGAAGCTTTCTTT. Protein: CASSTSDMTTEAFF.